This T cell receptor beta chain was documented in a study of shared clonotypes between healthy human individuals. Study as a whole: Donors, aged 18 to 49, were two women and three men.

Profiled with immunoSEQ multiplex PCR; TCRdb holds only in-frame clones, not every one. The sample gives millions of clones, about 92% of which show up once; around 1.7% is in the top ten. Study-level points and caveats: On the whole, naive subsets had larger estimated richness than memory subsets had. Generation probability values for non-shared clonotypes were lower than those for clonotypes shared by all four donors. With several donors compared, roughly 5% of naive CD4 clonotypes were shared.

The germline V and J ends were trimmed by 0 bases and 2 bases, with 13 bases remaining between them. This CDR3 region has 16 residues. Germline-derived CDR1 and CDR2 are SGDLS and YYNGEE. Selected positively for CCR7 and CD45RO-negative, naive CD8 cells excluded terminally differentiated effector memory CD45RA+ cells. In the case of this clone: Its specificity is unknown.

V usage is TRBV9 and J usage is TRBJ2-3; D gene uncertain. The sequencing sample was made of naive CD8+ T cells from PBMCs. The clonotype originates from a man younger than 35 in good health. Some clones in this sample may be carry-over from other donors' samples. The CDR3 sequence: CASSVGILATTDTQYF. CDR3 in DNA: TGTGCCAGCAGCGTAGGAATCCTCGCAACCACAGATACGCAGTATTTT.